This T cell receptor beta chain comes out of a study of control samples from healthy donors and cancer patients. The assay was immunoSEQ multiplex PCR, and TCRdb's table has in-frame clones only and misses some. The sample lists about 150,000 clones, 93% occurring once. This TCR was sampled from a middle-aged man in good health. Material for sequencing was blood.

CDR3 sequence (DNA): TGTGCCAGCAGCCAAGATACCACAGTCGGCTTCCGGGAGCTGTTTTTT. Amino acid sequence: CASSQDTTVGFRELFF. The chain uses TRBV3-1 (or the pseudogene TRBV3-2) and TRBJ2-2; D ambiguous. Trimming took 0 bases from V and 9 from J, leaving 17 bases between them. Germline assignment: CDR1 LGHDT and CDR2 YNNKEL (reference sequence). This CDR3 has 16 residues.